The 18 T cell receptor beta chains below come from one sample, sequenced in a study of T cells in Graves' hyperthyroidism and ophthalmopathy. RNA transcripts were the template for amplifying TCR beta CDR3 regions. An initial round of RT-PCR targeting the TCR CDR3 relied on the HTBI primer set. TCRdb re-called the multiplex PCR reads through MiXCR, storing one row per CDR3 protein. The sample has 400,000 to 600,000 distinct CDR3 sequences, less than 25% seen once; the top ten hold about 30%. Sequencing input: blood. All receptors derive from a man aged 18-30 years with Graves' hyperthyroidism.

The sample holds many counts of this clonotype. The J gene is TRBJ2-7, the V gene TRBV27, with 7 bases that match TRBD2. Germline V gene lookup returns CDR1 MNHEY and CDR2 SMNVEV (reference sequence). The trim removed 8 bases at V and 10 bases at J, leaving 11 bases unmatched. The CDR3 has 12 amino acids. The CDR3 here is CASSTGGFEQYF. In DNA, the CDR3 is TGTGCCAGCTCCACGGGAGGTTTCGAACAGTACTTC.

This clonotype was picked up many times. The rearrangement uses TRBV19 and TRBJ1-5; no clear D. The ends were cut back, 7 bases at V and 4 bases at J, with 8 bases in the middle. CDR3 length equals 12 residues. Germline CDR1 reads LNHDA; CDR2 reads SQIVND (reference sequence). This CDR3 reads CASKERNQPQHF. For the CDR3, the DNA is TGTGCCAGTAAGGAGAGAAATCAGCCCCAGCATTTT.

The genes are TRBV2 and TRBJ2-7; tentatively, D is TRBD2 (5 bases). With 7 bases removed from V and 4 bases from J, the gap between germline ends came to 11 bases. The CDR3 consists of 12 residues. CDR1 is SNHLY and CDR2 is FYNNEI in the germline V gene. The CDR3 spells CASKGEGYEQYF. In DNA form, the CDR3 reads TGTGCCAGCAAGGGAGAAGGGTACGAGCAGTACTTC. Complete variable domain (other parts from reference TRBV2 and TRBJ2-7): EPEVTQTPSHQVTQMGQEVILRCVPISNHLYFYWYRQILGQKVEFLVSFYNNEISEKSEIFDDQFSVERPDGSNFTLKIRSTKLEDSAMYFCASKGEGYEQYFGPGTRLTVT.

The CDR3 sequence is CASSFRGGEGYEQYF. Written as DNA, the CDR3 is TGTGCCAGCAGTTTTAGGGGGGGCGAGGGATACGAGCAGTACTTC. The chain carries TRBV12-3 or TRBV12-4 and TRBJ2-7; TRBD2 is a possible D gene (7 bases). The germline V and J ends were trimmed by 3 bases and 4 bases, with 16 bases remaining between them. The CDR3 contains 15 residues.

This clonotype was detected only a few times. V and J are TRBV9 and TRBJ1-1; D possibly corresponds to TRBD1 (6 bases). Trimming shortened V by 3 bases and J by 5 bases, and 17 bases separated the two germline ends. Germline CDR1 is SGDLS and CDR2 is YYNGEE. The CDR3 extends over 15 amino acids. The CDR3, as DNA: TGTGCCAGCAGCGGGCCCCCCGGGGGGGCTACTGAAGCTTTCTTT. As protein: CASSGPPGGATEAFF.

This clonotype was observed at least ten times. The chain uses TRBV25-1 and TRBJ1-2; D gene ambiguous. The CDR3 contains 14 residues. Trimming took 0 bases from V and 2 from J, leaving 7 bases between them. From germline, CDR1 is MGHDK and CDR2 SYGVNS. As DNA, the CDR3 is TGTGCCAGCAGTGAATATAGGCAGAACTATGGCTACACCTTC. It specifies CASSEYRQNYGYTF.

This clonotype was observed a few times. The J gene is TRBJ2-2, the V gene TRBV5-1; D possibly matches TRBD1 or TRBD2 (5 bases each). V was pared by 2 bases and J by 7 bases, with 12 bases between. CDR3 length: 14 amino acids. The germline gives CDR1 SGHRS, CDR2 YFSETQ. The CDR3 spells CASSFLEGIGELFF. DNA for the CDR3: TGCGCCAGCAGCTTCCTTGAGGGGATCGGGGAGCTGTTTTTT.

This clonotype was observed at least ten times. The J gene is TRBJ2-2, the V gene TRBV28, with D hard to call. The CDR3 spans 13 residues. V shed 3 bases and J shed 3 bases, with 5 bases lying between them. CDR1 is MDHEN, CDR2 SYDVKM, per germline. CDR3 sequence (DNA): TGTGCCAGCAGTTTCCAGGACACCGGGGAGCTGTTTTTT. Residues: CASSFQDTGELFF.

This chain's CDR3 is CASSEGWGTEAFF. The CDR3 DNA reads as TGTGCCAGCAGTGAAGGGTGGGGAACTGAAGCTTTCTTT. The chain combines TRBV25-1 with TRBJ1-1; D ambiguous. Trimming took 2 bases from V and 5 from J, leaving 9 bases between them. There are 13 residues in the CDR3. Per germline, CDR1 MGHDK and CDR2 SYGVNS.

The table lists this clonotype with many counts. The CDR3 sequence: CASSLGTDPSGYTF. The CDR3 DNA follows: TGTGCCAGCAGCTTAGGTACCGACCCGAGTGGCTACACCTTC. The gene calls are TRBV13 and TRBJ1-2, with D unresolved. CDR1 and CDR2 from the germline V gene are PRHDT and FYEKMQ (reference sequence). The CDR3 consists of 14 residues. Trimming took 0 bases from V and 7 from J, leaving 12 bases between them. Complete variable domain (other parts from reference TRBV13 and TRBJ1-2): AAGVIQSPRHLIKEKRETATLKCYPIPRHDTVYWYQQGPGQDPQFLISFYEKMQSDKGSIPDRFSAQQFSDYHSELNMSSLELGDSALYFCASSLGTDPSGYTFGSGTRLTVV.

This clonotype was detected ten times or more. The gene calls are TRBV20-1 and TRBJ2-5; D not certain. This CDR3 is 14 amino acids long. Looked up from germline, CDR1 is DFQATT and CDR2 is SNEGSKA (reference sequence). The V end was cut by 3 bases, the J end by 5 bases, with 16 bases between. The CDR3 is CSASVTPLAETQYF. Written as DNA, the CDR3 is TGCAGTGCTAGTGTGACCCCTCTTGCGGAGACCCAGTACTTC.

This chain connects TRBV5-1 to TRBJ1-5; D is possibly TRBD1 (6 bases). Germline V gives CDR1 SGHRS, CDR2 YFSETQ. CDR3 length: 15 amino acids. The V end was cut by 3 bases, the J end by 1 base, with 11 bases between. The CDR3 sequence is CASSSHRESNQPQHF. For the CDR3, the DNA is TGCGCCAGCAGCTCCCACAGGGAAAGCAATCAGCCCCAGCATTTT.

The genes are TRBV4-1 and TRBJ2-6; tentative D call: TRBD1 (6 bases). This CDR3 contains 19 residues. Trimming shortened V by 3 bases and J by 0 bases, and 18 bases separated the two germline ends. In germline, CDR1 is MGHRA, CDR2 YSYEKL. CDR3 bases: TGCGCCAGCAGCCAGTGGGACACAACCTTCACCTCTGGGGCCAACGTCCTGACTTTC. It yields the protein CASSQWDTTFTSGANVLTF.

The V gene is TRBV6-1, the J gene TRBJ2-7; the match to TRBD1 covers 7 bases. Germline V lookup: CDR1 MNHNS, CDR2 SASEGT. This CDR3 comprises 13 residues. The ends lost 8 bases at V and 2 bases at J; junction bases unmatched: 6. The CDR3 sequence: CASHGTVTYEQYF. The CDR3 nucleotides read TGTGCCAGCCATGGGACAGTTACCTACGAGCAGTACTTC.

This clonotype was observed many times. The rearrangement joins TRBV27 to TRBJ2-7, with D unresolved. Germline V gene lookup returns CDR1 MNHEY and CDR2 SMNVEV (reference sequence). This CDR3 has 15 amino acids. The V end lost 1 base, the J end lost 6 bases, and 16 bases lay between the germline ends. CDR3 nucleotide sequence: TGTGCCAGCAGTTTATTCGGGTACAGCCTCGTCGAGCAGTACTTC. Its translation: CASSLFGYSLVEQYF.

V usage is TRBV2 and J usage is TRBJ1-1; 8 bases align to TRBD1. The V and J ends lost 4 bases and 1 base, in that order; junction bases with no gene match: 5. CDR1 and CDR2 from the germline V gene are SNHLY and FYNNEI. This CDR3 comprises 15 residues. Here the CDR3 DNA reads TGTGCCAGCAGTGCCCAAACAGGGGGGAACACTGAAGCTTTCTTT. Translating it yields CASSAQTGGNTEAFF.

This clonotype was seen ten or more times. For the CDR3, the DNA is TGTGCCAGCAGCGCGCACGGGACACGTAACTATGGCTACACCTTC. It specifies CASSAHGTRNYGYTF. This chain links TRBV7-8 with TRBJ1-2; D is perhaps TRBD1 (6 bases). The CDR3 is made up of 15 amino acids. Germline CDR1 reads SGHVS; CDR2 reads FQNEAQ. V lost 5 bases, J lost 1 base, and 14 bases lay in between.

Many counts were recorded for this clonotype. The V gene is TRBV7-9, the J gene TRBJ2-5; D remains unclear. The CDR3 has 13 amino acids. Trimming removed 3 bases from V and 1 base from J, with 6 bases in between. Germline V gene lookup returns CDR1 SEHNR and CDR2 FQNEAQ (reference sequence). The CDR3 coding sequence is TGTGCCAGCAGCTTCACGGTCCAAGAGACCCAGTACTTC. Amino acids: CASSFTVQETQYF.